The 21 T cell receptor beta chains listed next were all sequenced from one sample in a study of blood T cell repertoires in COVID-19. Some clones are missing from TCRdb's copy, which holds only in-frame ones; the method was immunoSEQ multiplex PCR. Among under 200,000 clones listed, approximately 80% were seen once. The material sequenced was PBMCs or T cells enriched from blood (not recorded which). All receptors come from a woman aged 55 to 70 who had recovered from COVID-19.

This sequence joins TRBV3-1 (or the pseudogene TRBV3-2) and TRBJ1-6; D unclear. Trimming removed 1 base at V and 10 bases at J, with 11 bases between. CDR1 is LGHDT and CDR2 is YNNKEL in the germline V gene (reference sequence). This CDR3 is built from 14 residues. This chain's CDR3 is CASSQVGRSSPLHF. CDR3 nucleotide sequence: TGTGCCAGCAGCCAAGTCGGGAGGTCGTCACCCCTCCACTTT.

This clone has only one observation. J is TRBJ2-3 and V is TRBV12-5; possibly TRBD2 for D (5 bases). The CDR3 sequence is 13 residues long. With 6 bases removed from V and 2 bases from J, the gap between germline ends came to 9 bases. The germline gives CDR1 LGHNT, CDR2 FRNRAP. In DNA, the CDR3 is TGTGCTAGTGGACGGGGTTTCACAGATACGCAGTATTTT. Its protein product is CASGRGFTDTQYF.

This chain connects TRBV3-1 (or the pseudogene TRBV3-2) to TRBJ2-3; 12 bases fit TRBD2. The CDR3 is 19 amino acids. J was trimmed by 9 bases and V by 0 bases; bases with no gene match: 16. Germline V gene data show CDR1 as LGHDT and CDR2 as YNNKEL (reference sequence). This chain's CDR3 is CASSQDLFGTSGLSGTQYF. CDR3 DNA sequence: TGTGCCAGCAGCCAAGATCTTTTCGGGACTAGCGGGCTCTCGGGCACGCAGTATTTT.

The V gene is TRBV2, the J gene TRBJ1-5, with D tentatively TRBD1 (5 bases). Germline V gene lookup returns CDR1 SNHLY and CDR2 FYNNEI. This CDR3 comprises 14 residues. Between the trimmed V and J ends, which lost 2 bases and 9 bases, there was a span of 14 bases. The CDR3 nucleotides are TGTGCCAGCAGTGAATGGGCAGGGTCCCGGCCCCAGCATTTT. Translation: CASSEWAGSRPQHF.

The CDR3 loop is CAWTVGRGNYGYTF. The CDR3 nucleotides read TGTGCCTGGACCGTGGGTAGGGGCAACTATGGCTACACCTTC. J is TRBJ1-2 and V is TRBV30; possibly TRBD1 for D (5 bases). With 4 bases removed from V and 2 bases from J, the gap between germline ends came to 14 bases. Germline V gives CDR1 GTSNPN, CDR2 SVGIG (reference sequence). This CDR3 comprises 14 residues.

A few counts support this clone. V gene TRBV6-5 combines with J gene TRBJ2-7; 8 nucleotides align to TRBD1. The V and J ends lost 1 base and 0 bases, in that order; junction bases with no gene match: 2. Germline V gives CDR1 MNHEY, CDR2 SVGAGI. The CDR3 totals 15 residues. CDR3 sequence: CASSYYGQGSYEQYF. CDR3 bases: TGTGCCAGCAGTTACTATGGACAGGGCTCCTACGAGCAGTACTTC.

The rearrangement links TRBV9 to TRBJ2-2; 8 bases line up with TRBD2. Trimming cost V 2 bases and J 4 bases; bases outside gene matches: 1. The germline CDR1 and CDR2 sequences are SGDLS and YYNGEE. The CDR3 loop spans 14 amino acids. The CDR3 reads CASSVRGGTGELFF. The CDR3 coding sequence is TGTGCCAGCAGCGTCCGGGGGGGCACCGGGGAGCTGTTTTTT.

The V gene is TRBV7-8, the J gene TRBJ2-2; a weak D match, TRBD1 (5 bases). Germline loops: CDR1 SGHVS, CDR2 FQNEAQ. The CDR3 is 16 residues long. V lost 5 bases to trimming and J lost 5 bases, with 18 bases between them. CDR3 bases: TGTGCCAGCAGCCCAGCCGCTCCAGGGCGTACCGGGGAGCTGTTTTTT. It translates to CASSPAAPGRTGELFF.

The chain recombines TRBV3-1 (or the pseudogene TRBV3-2) with TRBJ2-7; possible D gene TRBD2, 5 bases. From germline, CDR1 is LGHDT and CDR2 YNNKEL (reference sequence). The CDR3 sequence is 13 residues long. V lost 0 bases to trimming and J lost 6 bases, with 9 bases between them. The chain's CDR3 is CASSQDSSTEQYF. The CDR3, as DNA: TGTGCCAGCAGCCAAGATTCTAGCACCGAGCAGTACTTC.

This chain joins TRBV7-3 and TRBJ2-1; 14 bases are shared with TRBD2. Germline CDR1 SGHTA, CDR2 FQGTGA. With V trimmed by 5 bases and J by 5 bases, 5 bases remained unmatched. The CDR3 length is 16 residues. The CDR3 here is CASSLMGLAGDNEQFF. Here the CDR3 DNA reads TGTGCCAGCAGCCTTATGGGACTAGCGGGGGACAATGAGCAGTTCTTC.

This chain uses TRBV3-1 (or the pseudogene TRBV3-2) with TRBJ2-1; 7 nucleotides match TRBD2. The CDR3 totals 14 residues. V dropped 4 bases and J dropped 2; count of bases not matched to a gene: 2. From germline, CDR1 is LGHDT and CDR2 YNNKEL (reference sequence). The CDR3 spells CASSPSGTYNEQFF. The CDR3 DNA sequence: TGTGCCAGCAGCCCCAGCGGGACCTACAATGAGCAGTTCTTC.

The chain carries TRBV7-9 and TRBJ1-2, with D unclear. V lost 5 bases and J 8 bases, leaving 15 bases between the germline ends. CDR1 SEHNR and CDR2 FQNEAQ come from the germline V gene (reference sequence). This CDR3 region has 13 residues. CDR3 protein: CASSPPAASGYTF. The CDR3 DNA reads as TGTGCCAGCAGCCCCCCTGCCGCTAGCGGCTACACCTTC.

This clone has more than one count but fewer than ten. The J gene is TRBJ1-6, the V gene TRBV5-6, with TRBD1 as a possible D gene (5 bases). Per the germline V gene, CDR1 is SGHDT and CDR2 is YYEEEE. This CDR3 is 13 amino acids long. Trimming took 0 bases from V and 8 from J, leaving 6 bases between them. CDR3 nucleotides: TGTGCCAGCAGCTTGGCCAGGGATTCACCCCTCCACTTT. It specifies CASSLARDSPLHF.

The rearrangement links TRBV6-6 to TRBJ2-5, with 8 bases aligning to TRBD2. The CDR3 runs to 14 residues. Germline CDR1 MNHNY, CDR2 SVGAGI (reference sequence). V was clipped by 5 bases and J by 4 bases; unmatched bases: 6. CDR3 nucleotide sequence: TGTGCCAGCAGTGACCCGGGGGGGCGAGAGACCCAGTACTTC. It is translated as CASSDPGGRETQYF.

V gene TRBV3-1 (or the pseudogene TRBV3-2) combines with J gene TRBJ2-2, with D perhaps matching TRBD2 (5 bases). CDR1 is LGHDT and CDR2 is YNNKEL in the germline V gene (reference sequence). The V end was cut by 6 bases, the J end by 2 bases, with 10 bases between. The CDR3 length is 14 residues. The CDR3 coding sequence is TGTGCCAGCAGGAGGGCTGTAAACACCGGGGAGCTGTTTTTT. Amino acids: CASRRAVNTGELFF.

The chain employs TRBV3-1 (or the pseudogene TRBV3-2) and TRBJ2-1; a weak D match, TRBD2 (6 bases). CDR3 length: 15 amino acids. CDR1 is LGHDT, CDR2 YNNKEL, per germline (reference sequence). V lost 0 bases and J lost 0, with 6 bases in between. CDR3 bases: TGTGCCAGCAGCCAAGAGGGGGGCTCCTACAATGAGCAGTTCTTC. Its protein product is CASSQEGGSYNEQFF.

This chain links TRBV27 with TRBJ2-1; 9 nucleotides agree with TRBD2. The CDR3 length is 15 residues. Trimming removed 5 bases from V and 5 bases from J; junction bases left unmatched: 7. Germline CDR1 MNHEY, CDR2 SMNVEV (reference sequence). CDR3 loop: CASSLAGNPDNEQFF. CDR3 bases: TGTGCCAGCAGTCTAGCGGGGAACCCTGACAATGAGCAGTTCTTC.

The V gene is TRBV20-1, the J gene TRBJ2-7; tentatively, D is TRBD1 (6 bases). The CDR3 covers 11 residues. Germline assignment: CDR1 DFQATT and CDR2 SNEGSKA (reference sequence). CDR3 sequence (DNA): TGCAGCTTGGGGGCGGCTTACGAGCAGTACTTC. Its translation: CSLGAAYEQYF.

The J gene is TRBJ1-5, the V gene TRBV5-1, with D perhaps TRBD1 (5 bases). The CDR3 loop spans 15 amino acids. V lost 4 bases to trimming and J lost 0 bases, with 11 bases between them. Germline assignment: CDR1 SGHRS and CDR2 YFSETQ. CDR3 sequence: CASSTDGASNQPQHF. The CDR3 DNA is TGCGCCAGCAGCACGGATGGGGCTAGCAATCAGCCCCAGCATTTT.

The chain couples TRBV6-5 to TRBJ1-1; 10 bases are a match to TRBD1. Per the germline V gene, CDR1 is MNHEY and CDR2 is SVGAGI. There are 15 residues in the CDR3. The V gene end was trimmed by 6 bases and the J gene end by 5 bases; junction bases not matched to a gene: 9. The CDR3 spells CASSYPGQGWTEAFF. The CDR3 region has the DNA TGTGCCAGCAGCTATCCGGGACAGGGGTGGACTGAAGCTTTCTTT.

The chain carries TRBV11-1 and TRBJ2-2, with a weak D call TRBD2 (5 bases). Germline V lookup: CDR1 SGHAT, CDR2 FQDESV (reference sequence). This CDR3 is built from 15 residues. The V end lost 7 bases, the J end lost 4 bases, and 16 bases lay between the germline ends. The CDR3 nucleotides are TGTGCCAGCACCGCCCGGCTAGCAGGCACCGGGGAGCTGTTTTTT. Protein product: CASTARLAGTGELFF.